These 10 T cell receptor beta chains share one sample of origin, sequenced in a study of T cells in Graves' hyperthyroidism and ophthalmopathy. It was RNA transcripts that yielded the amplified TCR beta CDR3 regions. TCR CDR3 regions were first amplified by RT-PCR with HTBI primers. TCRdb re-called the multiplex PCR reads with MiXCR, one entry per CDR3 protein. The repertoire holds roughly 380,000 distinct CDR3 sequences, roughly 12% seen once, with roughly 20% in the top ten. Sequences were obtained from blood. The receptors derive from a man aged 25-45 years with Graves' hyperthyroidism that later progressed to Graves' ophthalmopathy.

The CDR3 DNA is TGCAGCGTTGCTGGACAGGGGGCAGCTGGCTACACCTTC. Translating it yields CSVAGQGAAGYTF. The V and J genes are TRBV29-1 and TRBJ1-2; 11 bases are shared with TRBD1. The CDR3 has 13 amino acids. From germline, CDR1 is SQVTM and CDR2 ANQGSEA. Trimming removed 4 bases from V and 7 bases from J; junction bases left unmatched: 5.

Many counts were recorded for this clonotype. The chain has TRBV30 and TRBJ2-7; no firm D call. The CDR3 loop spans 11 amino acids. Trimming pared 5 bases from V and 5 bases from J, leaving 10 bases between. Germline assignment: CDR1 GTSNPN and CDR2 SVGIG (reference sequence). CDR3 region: CAWALAHEQYF. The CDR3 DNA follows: TGTGCCTGGGCCTTAGCCCACGAGCAGTACTTC.

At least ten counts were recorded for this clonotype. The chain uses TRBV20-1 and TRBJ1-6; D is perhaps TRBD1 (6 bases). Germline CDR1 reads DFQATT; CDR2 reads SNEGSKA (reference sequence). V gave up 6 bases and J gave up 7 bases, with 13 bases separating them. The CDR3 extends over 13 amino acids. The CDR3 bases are TGCAGTGCGCAGTGGACAGCCAATTCACCCCTCCACTTT. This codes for CSAQWTANSPLHF.

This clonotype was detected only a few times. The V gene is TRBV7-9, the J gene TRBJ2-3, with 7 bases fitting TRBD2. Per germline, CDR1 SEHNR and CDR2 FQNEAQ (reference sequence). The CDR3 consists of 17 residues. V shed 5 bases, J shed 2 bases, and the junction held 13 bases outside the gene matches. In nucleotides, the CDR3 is TGTGCCAGCAGCCGATTAGGGAGGGGCAAACCCACAGATACGCAGTATTTT. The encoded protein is CASSRLGRGKPTDTQYF.

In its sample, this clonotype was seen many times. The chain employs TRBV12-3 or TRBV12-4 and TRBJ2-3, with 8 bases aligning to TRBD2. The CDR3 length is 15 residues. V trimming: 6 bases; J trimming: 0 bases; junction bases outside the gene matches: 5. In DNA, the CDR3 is TGTGCCAGCAGGGGACTAGGCGGAAGCACAGATACGCAGTATTTT. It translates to CASRGLGGSTDTQYF.

CDR3 in amino acids: CASSQDTGYGQPQHF. The CDR3 coding sequence is TGCGCCAGCAGCCAAGATACCGGGTATGGTCAGCCCCAGCATTTT. The rearrangement uses TRBV4-1 and TRBJ1-5; no definite D call. Germline lookup yields CDR1 MGHRA and CDR2 YSYEKL. This CDR3 comprises 15 residues. V was clipped by 0 bases and J by 6 bases, with 12 bases between them.

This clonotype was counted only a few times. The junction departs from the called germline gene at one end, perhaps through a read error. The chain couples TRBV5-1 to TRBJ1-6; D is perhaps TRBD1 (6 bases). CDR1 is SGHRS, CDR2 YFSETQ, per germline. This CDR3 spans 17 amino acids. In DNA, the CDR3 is TGTGCCGGCAGCTTGAAGGGAAACAGGGCGGTTAATTCACCCCTCCACTTT. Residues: CAGSLKGNRAVNSPLHF.

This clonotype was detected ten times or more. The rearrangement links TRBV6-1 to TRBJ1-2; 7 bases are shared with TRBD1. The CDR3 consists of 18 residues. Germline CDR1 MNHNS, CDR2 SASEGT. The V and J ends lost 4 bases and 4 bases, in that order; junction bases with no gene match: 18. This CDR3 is CASSAVQGVILTSYGYTF. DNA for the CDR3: TGTGCCAGCAGTGCGGTCCAGGGGGTAATTTTAACGAGCTATGGCTACACCTTC.

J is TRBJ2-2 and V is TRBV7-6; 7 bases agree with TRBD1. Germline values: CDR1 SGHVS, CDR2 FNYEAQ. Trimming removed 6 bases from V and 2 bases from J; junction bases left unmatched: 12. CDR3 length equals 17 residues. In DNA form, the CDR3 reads TGTGCCAGCAGTTTGGGGACAGACATAACTAACACCGGGGAGCTGTTTTTT. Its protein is CASSLGTDITNTGELFF.

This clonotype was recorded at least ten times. DNA of the CDR3: TGTGCCAGCAGCGTAGCTGGCCCCGAGACAGGGGGAGCAGATACGCAGTATTTT. Encoded protein: CASSVAGPETGGADTQYF. The chain has TRBV9 and TRBJ2-3; 9 bases map to TRBD1. CDR1 is SGDLS, CDR2 YYNGEE, per germline. After removal of 0 bases from V and 4 bases from J, the junction contained 12 bases not matched to a gene. This CDR3 spans 18 amino acids.